The 8 T cell receptor beta chains in this list originate from one sample, sequenced in a study of identical twins. Via MiXCR, TCRdb re-called the 5' RACE reads, giving one row per CDR3 protein. Among about 790,000 distinct CDR3 sequences listed, 18% were seen once. The sample was also linked to a second study, of T cells expressing NK-cell markers.

Sequenced material: PBMCs. Receptor source: a woman between 18 and 29 years old in good health.

This clonotype was observed a few times. The chain recombines TRBV6-5 with TRBJ1-1; D is unclear. Looked up from germline, CDR1 is MNHEY and CDR2 is SVGAGI. With 2 bases removed from V and 1 base from J, the gap between germline ends came to 8 bases. CDR3 length: 14 amino acids. The CDR3: CASSYMRPNTEAFF. CDR3 DNA: TGTGCCAGCAGTTACATGCGACCGAACACTGAAGCTTTCTTT.

This chain connects TRBV14 to TRBJ2-7; possibly TRBD1 for D (5 bases). The CDR3 is 13 amino acids. Trimming cost V 2 bases and J 2 bases, with 7 bases left between them. Germline values: CDR1 SGHDN, CDR2 FVKESK. The CDR3 here is CASSQQGPYEQYF. In nucleotides, the CDR3 is TGTGCCAGCAGCCAACAGGGTCCCTACGAGCAGTACTTC.

This chain joins TRBV9 and TRBJ2-3; D is perhaps TRBD2 (5 bases). Looked up from germline, CDR1 is SGDLS and CDR2 is YYNGEE. This CDR3 comprises 15 residues. Trimming took off 0 bases at V and 5 bases at J, with 13 bases between the two ends. The CDR3 loop is CASSVAASHQDTQYF. CDR3 DNA: TGTGCCAGCAGCGTAGCGGCTAGCCATCAAGATACGCAGTATTTT.

J is TRBJ2-2 and V is TRBV29-1; 8 bases match TRBD2. There are 14 residues in the CDR3. In germline, CDR1 is SQVTM, CDR2 ANQGSEA. The ends lost 7 bases at V and 1 base at J; junction bases unmatched: 5. CDR3 sequence reads: CSAPGGRNTGELFF. CDR3 coding DNA: TGCAGCGCGCCGGGGGGGAGGAACACCGGGGAGCTGTTTTTT.

The chain carries TRBV6-5 and TRBJ2-2; the D gene could be TRBD1 or TRBD2 (5 bases each). This CDR3 contains 14 residues. In germline, CDR1 is MNHEY, CDR2 SVGAGI. The germline V and J ends were trimmed by 2 bases and 9 bases, with 13 bases remaining between them. DNA for the CDR3: TGTGCCAGCAGTTACCTGGGGACCCCAAGGGAGCTGTTTTTT. Translated, it gives CASSYLGTPRELFF.

The rearrangement uses TRBV5-6 and TRBJ1-2; D not certain. The length of the CDR3 is 15 residues. V was clipped by 1 base and J by 0 bases, with 10 bases between them. Germline V gene sequence: CDR1 SGHDT, CDR2 YYEEEE. CDR3 nucleotide sequence: TGTGCCAGCAGCTTGATGGGGAGAACTAACTATGGCTACACCTTC. The encoded protein is CASSLMGRTNYGYTF.

This clonotype was detected ten times or more. The rearrangement links TRBV12-3 or TRBV12-4 to TRBJ2-6; D tentatively fits TRBD1 or TRBD2 (5 bases each). Trimming took off 10 bases at V and 10 bases at J, with 14 bases between the two ends. The CDR3 contains 12 residues. CDR3 region: CAIRPGPNVLTF. The DNA of the CDR3 is TGTGCCATCCGTCCGGGGCCTAACGTCCTGACTTTC.

The rearrangement uses TRBV27 and TRBJ1-1, with D hard to call. Germline lookup yields CDR1 MNHEY and CDR2 SMNVEV (reference sequence). CDR3 length equals 15 residues. Trimming shortened V by 4 bases and J by 5 bases, and 17 bases separated the two germline ends. The chain's CDR3 is CASSSISSARTEAFF. CDR3 DNA sequence: TGTGCCAGCAGTTCGATCTCCTCAGCCCGGACTGAAGCTTTCTTT.